This T cell receptor beta chain was captured in a study of T-cell reconstitution after alpha-beta-depleted transplantation in children. A library of TCRbeta sequences, prepared with unique molecular identifiers, was generated. One entry per CDR3 protein, called by TCRdb with MiXCR from the PCR reads. The sample carries more than 75,000 distinct CDR3 sequences, 23% recorded once. Study conclusions and caveats: A year had passed since transplant, and T-cell counts and diversity by then came mostly from newly produced T cells.

Turning to this clonotype: Its antigen is currently unknown.

The sample was PBMCs, taken before TCRalphabeta/CD19-depleted stem cell transplant. The TCR sequence derives from a boy aged 2 to 9 with acute lymphoblastic leukemia, due to receive a stem cell transplant.

CDR3: CATSRMSDRNIQYF. CDR3 bases: TGTGCCACCAGCAGAATGTCGGACCGAAACATTCAGTACTTC. This rearrangement joins TRBV15 to TRBJ2-4, with unresolved D. Per the germline V gene, CDR1 is LNHNV and CDR2 is YYDKDF (reference sequence). Deletions cut 2 bases from V and 6 bases from J, with 11 bases between. This CDR3 has 14 residues.